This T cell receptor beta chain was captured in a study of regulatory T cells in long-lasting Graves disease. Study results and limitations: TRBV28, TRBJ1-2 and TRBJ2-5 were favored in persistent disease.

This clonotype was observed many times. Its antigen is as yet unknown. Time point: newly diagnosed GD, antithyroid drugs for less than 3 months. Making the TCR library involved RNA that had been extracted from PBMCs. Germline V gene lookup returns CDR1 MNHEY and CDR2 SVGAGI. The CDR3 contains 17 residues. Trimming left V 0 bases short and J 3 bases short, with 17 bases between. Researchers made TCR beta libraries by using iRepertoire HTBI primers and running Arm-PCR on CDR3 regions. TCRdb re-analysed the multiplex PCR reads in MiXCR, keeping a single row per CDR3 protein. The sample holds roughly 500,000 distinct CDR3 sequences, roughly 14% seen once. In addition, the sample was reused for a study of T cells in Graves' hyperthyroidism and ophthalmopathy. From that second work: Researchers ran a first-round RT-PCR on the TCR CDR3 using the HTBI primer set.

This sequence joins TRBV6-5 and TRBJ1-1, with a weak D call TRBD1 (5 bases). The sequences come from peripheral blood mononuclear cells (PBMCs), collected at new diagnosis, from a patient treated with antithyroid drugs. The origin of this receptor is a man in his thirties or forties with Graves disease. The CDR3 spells CASSYSPILVGHTEAFF. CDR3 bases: TGTGCCAGCAGTTACTCCCCGATTTTGGTGGGGCACACTGAAGCTTTCTTT.